These 22 T cell receptor beta chains were sequenced from one sample in a study of cytomegalovirus exposure and HLA in healthy donors. Vbeta (60) and Jbeta (13) primers were used in the PCR. The data were produced by immunoSEQ multiplex PCR, yet TCRdb's version contains in-frame clones alone and is incomplete. The sample has about 170,000 clones; 85% are singletons. The sample taken for sequencing was PBMCs. These receptors came from a boy aged 2 to 10 in good health and CMV-seronegative.

The chain joins TRBV6-1 to TRBJ2-7; 8 bases align to TRBD2. Germline V gene data show CDR1 as MNHNS and CDR2 as SASEGT. This CDR3 is built from 18 residues. The V gene end was trimmed by 4 bases and the J gene end by 4 bases; junction bases not matched to a gene: 18. CDR3 in DNA: TGTGCCAGCAGTGCGAACCCCGCGCCGACTAGCGAGAAATACGAGCAGTACTTC. It encodes CASSANPAPTSEKYEQYF.

The rearrangement links TRBV6-6 to TRBJ2-1; 9 bases are a match to TRBD2. Germline values: CDR1 MNHNY, CDR2 SVGAGI (reference sequence). The J segment lost 2 bases and the V segment lost 6 bases, leaving 2 bases of the junction unmatched. There are 14 residues in the CDR3. The CDR3 is CASRTSGTYNEQFF. In DNA, the CDR3 is TGTGCCAGCAGGACTAGCGGTACCTACAATGAGCAGTTCTTC.

The chain combines TRBV4-1 with TRBJ2-5, with D possibly being TRBD1 (6 bases). V was pared by 0 bases and J by 2 bases, with 13 bases between. CDR3 length: 16 amino acids. CDR1 is MGHRA, CDR2 YSYEKL, per germline. In DNA, the CDR3 is TGCGCCAGCAGCCAAGAATTTATTAGGGGGCAAGAGACCCAGTACTTC. Amino acids: CASSQEFIRGQETQYF.

Here the CDR3 DNA reads TGTGCCTGGAGCGGGGGTGAGACCCAGTACTTC. Encoded protein: CAWSGGETQYF. The chain is built from TRBV30 and TRBJ2-5, with TRBD2 as a possible D gene (6 bases). The CDR3 consists of 11 residues. V shed 3 bases and J shed 5 bases, with 7 bases lying between them. CDR1 is GTSNPN, CDR2 SVGIG, per germline (reference sequence). The whole variable domain, remainder taken from reference TRBV30 and TRBJ2-5, is SQTIHQWPATLVQPVGSPLSLECTVEGTSNPNLYWYRQAAGRGLQLLFYSVGIGQISSEVPQNLSASRPQDRQFILSSKKLLLSDSGFYLCAWSGGETQYFGPGTRLLVL.

The chain uses TRBV27 and TRBJ2-5; 7 nucleotides align to TRBD1. The trim removed 4 bases at V and 1 base at J, leaving 0 bases unmatched. The CDR3 is made up of 13 amino acids. Germline V gives CDR1 MNHEY, CDR2 SMNVEV (reference sequence). The CDR3 is CASSSGGQETQYF. DNA for the CDR3: TGTGCCAGCAGTTCAGGGGGCCAAGAGACCCAGTACTTC.

The CDR3 region has the DNA TGTGCCATCAGTGAGTCTGCCAGGGGCAGGAGTAACGAGCAGTACGTC. Translating gives CAISESARGRSNEQYV. The chain uses TRBV10-3 and TRBJ2-7; a weak D match, TRBD1 (6 bases). This CDR3 region has 16 residues. V was pared by 0 bases and J by 5 bases, with 17 bases between. Germline CDR1 and CDR2: ENHRY and SYGVKD.

This chain links TRBV2 with TRBJ2-6; TRBD2 aligns across 10 bases. This CDR3 has 16 amino acids. Germline values: CDR1 SNHLY, CDR2 FYNNEI. Trimming cost V 4 bases and J 4 bases; bases outside gene matches: 4. CDR3 sequence: CASSGQREGGANVLTF. The CDR3 DNA sequence: TGTGCCAGCAGTGGGCAGCGGGAGGGGGGGGCCAACGTCCTGACTTTC.

J is TRBJ2-1 and V is TRBV5-4, with a tentative D call TRBD1 (5 bases). Looked up from germline, CDR1 is SGHNT and CDR2 is YYREEE (reference sequence). The CDR3 consists of 13 residues. Trimming took off 4 bases at V and 4 bases at J, with 9 bases between the two ends. The CDR3 DNA follows: TGTGCCAGCAGCCAGACAGAGTACAATGAGCAGTTCTTC. Encoded protein: CASSQTEYNEQFF. Based on the CDR3 plus reference TRBV5-4 and TRBJ2-1, the full variable domain is ETGVTQSPTHLIKTRGQQVTLRCSSQSGHNTVSWYQQALGQGPQFIFQYYREEENGRGNFPPRFSGLQFPNYSSELNVNALELDDSALYLCASSQTEYNEQFFGPGTRLTVL.

This sequence joins TRBV4-1 and TRBJ1-3, with D possibly being TRBD1 (5 bases). CDR3 length equals 15 residues. Looked up from germline, CDR1 is MGHRA and CDR2 is YSYEKL. The V gene lost 1 base and the J gene lost 3 bases, with 10 bases spanning the gap. CDR3 amino acids: CASSQVRVGGNTIYF. Written as DNA, the CDR3 is TGCGCCAGCAGCCAAGTCAGGGTTGGTGGAAACACCATATATTTT.

This clone was found a few times. The rearrangement uses TRBV19 and TRBJ1-4; possibly TRBD1 for D (6 bases). The CDR3 is made up of 14 amino acids. V was clipped by 6 bases and J by 0 bases, with 8 bases between them. CDR1 is LNHDA, CDR2 SQIVND, per germline (reference sequence). CDR3 nucleotides: TGTGCCAGTAGCTACAGGGCAACTAATGAAAAACTGTTTTTT. Protein sequence: CASSYRATNEKLFF.

In DNA form, the CDR3 reads TGTGCCTGTAACACCGGGACAGCTAGCAATCAGCCCCAGCATTTT. Protein sequence: CACNTGTASNQPQHF. The chain uses TRBV30 and TRBJ1-5; 7 nucleotides line up with TRBD1. CDR1 and CDR2 from the germline V gene are GTSNPN and SVGIG (reference sequence). The CDR3 runs 15 residues. Trimming removed 6 bases from V and 0 bases from J; junction bases left unmatched: 8.

The chain recombines TRBV2 with TRBJ2-4; 9 bases match TRBD1. The CDR3 length is 16 residues. From germline, CDR1 is SNHLY and CDR2 FYNNEI. J gave up 2 bases and V 3 bases, and 5 bases lay outside the gene matches. In DNA form, the CDR3 reads TGTGCCAGCAGTGAGGGGACAGGGTTTACCAAAAACATTCAGTACTTC. As protein: CASSEGTGFTKNIQYF. Based on the CDR3 plus reference TRBV2 and TRBJ2-4, the full variable domain is EPEVTQTPSHQVTQMGQEVILRCVPISNHLYFYWYRQILGQKVEFLVSFYNNEISEKSEIFDDQFSVERPDGSNFTLKIRSTKLEDSAMYFCASSEGTGFTKNIQYFGAGTRLSVL.

The rearrangement uses TRBV11-2 and TRBJ1-2; D is ambiguous. The CDR3 spans 14 residues. Germline CDR1 reads SGHAT; CDR2 reads FQNNGV. The V end lost 6 bases, the J end lost 6 bases, and 17 bases lay between the germline ends. The DNA for the CDR3 is TGTGCCAGCAGAACGCTAAGAGGGTTCAATGGCTACACCTTC. It yields the protein CASRTLRGFNGYTF.

V gene TRBV28 combines with J gene TRBJ2-3, with 10 positions matching TRBD1. The CDR3 is 15 residues long. V gave up 6 bases and J gave up 2 bases; unmatched junction bases: 5. Germline V gene data show CDR1 as MDHEN and CDR2 as SYDVKM. In DNA form, the CDR3 reads TGTGCCAGCAGCCCGGGACAGGGGACCACAGATACGCAGTATTTT. As protein: CASSPGQGTTDTQYF.

This clone has just a few counts. This chain links TRBV7-9 with TRBJ2-3; 11 bases align to TRBD2. CDR1 and CDR2 from the germline V gene are SEHNR and FQNEAQ (reference sequence). This CDR3 region has 16 residues. After removal of 5 bases from V and 4 bases from J, the junction contained 8 bases not matched to a gene. In nucleotides, the CDR3 is TGTGCCAGCAGCGTCCCTAGCGGGGGGCCCGCAGATACGCAGTATTTT. Protein product: CASSVPSGGPADTQYF.

This chain joins TRBV19 and TRBJ1-1; no clear D gene. Germline CDR1 reads LNHDA; CDR2 reads SQIVND (reference sequence). The V gene lost 1 base and the J gene lost 1 base, with 10 bases spanning the gap. CDR3 length: 15 amino acids. In nucleotides, the CDR3 is TGTGCCAGTAGTATAGCGGGGTGGCAGAACACTGAAGCTTTCTTT. This translates into CASSIAGWQNTEAFF.

The chain employs TRBV5-8 and TRBJ2-5; 8 bases agree with TRBD2. There are 14 residues in the CDR3. J was trimmed by 3 bases and V by 3 bases; bases with no gene match: 4. CDR1 is SGHTS and CDR2 is YDEGEE in the germline V gene. Written as DNA, the CDR3 is TGTGCCAGCAGCTGGGGACTAGGAAAAGAGACCCAGTACTTC. Amino acid sequence: CASSWGLGKETQYF.

The V call is TRBV10-2, the J call TRBJ2-1; maybe TRBD2 (6 bases). V gave up 5 bases and J gave up 2 bases, with 10 bases separating them. The CDR3 runs 14 residues. Germline CDR1 and CDR2: WSHSY and SAAADI. The CDR3 sequence is CASSPSVAYNEQFF. The CDR3 nucleotides are TGCGCCAGCAGTCCTAGCGTAGCCTACAATGAGCAGTTCTTC.

The chain joins TRBV9 to TRBJ2-2, with D possibly matching TRBD1 (5 bases). Trimming removed 4 bases from V and 1 base from J, with 11 bases in between. The CDR3 runs to 15 residues. Looked up from germline, CDR1 is SGDLS and CDR2 is YYNGEE. The CDR3 protein is CASSLGAGNTGELFF. CDR3 in DNA: TGTGCCAGCAGCCTAGGGGCAGGGAACACCGGGGAGCTGTTTTTT. The full variable domain, with the rest looked up from reference TRBV9 and TRBJ2-2, is DSGVTQTPKHLITATGQRVTLRCSPRSGDLSVYWYQQSLDQGLQFLIQYYNGEERAKGNILERFSAQQFPDLHSELNLSSLELGDSALYFCASSLGAGNTGELFFGEGSRLTVL.

V gene TRBV29-1 combines with J gene TRBJ1-1; no definite D call. The germline gives CDR1 SQVTM, CDR2 ANQGSEA. The CDR3 is 13 amino acids. The V gene lost 6 bases and the J gene lost 0 bases, with 11 bases spanning the gap. The chain's CDR3 is CSVRQIMNTEAFF. The CDR3 DNA reads TGCAGCGTCCGACAAATTATGAACACTGAAGCTTTCTTT.

V usage is TRBV19 and J usage is TRBJ1-2; D unclear. The CDR3 length is 12 residues. V lost 5 bases, J lost 6 bases, and 10 bases lay in between. Germline V gene sequence: CDR1 LNHDA, CDR2 SQIVND (reference sequence). CDR3 in amino acids: CASSSGNDGYTF. The CDR3 DNA is TGTGCCAGTAGTTCGGGGAACGATGGCTACACCTTC.

The gene calls are TRBV2 and TRBJ1-6; 10 bases line up with TRBD1. Germline CDR1 reads SNHLY; CDR2 reads FYNNEI. The CDR3 extends over 15 amino acids. V was clipped by 6 bases and J by 1 base; unmatched bases: 0. The CDR3 nucleotides read TGTGCCAGCAGGGGACAGGGGTCCTATAATTCACCCCTCCACTTT. Translated: CASRGQGSYNSPLHF.